This T cell receptor (beta chain) was identified in a study of metastatic and nonmetastatic thyroid tumors. Study in general: Repertoires were compared across blood and tumor or nodule tissue from malignant and benign thyroid patients. Study-wide results and caveats: TCR beta diversity was reportedly significantly higher in malignant thyroid tumors than benign nodules, in blood and tumor.

The CDR3 covers 13 residues. This clone has only a few counts. What it binds is unknown. Via MiXCR, TCRdb re-called the PCR reads. The sample lists 85,000 to 100,000 clones; about 12% were seen once. Nobody among the patients had been given any treatment before thyroid surgery. This sequence joins TRBV12-3 or TRBV12-4 and TRBJ1-6; no clear D. The sequence was obtained from a female donor with papillary thyroid cancer or a benign thyroid nodule (not recorded which). Some clones in this sample may be carry-over from other donors' samples. The sample comprised blood. The CDR3 coding sequence is TGTGTAAGCAGTTTAAGGGAAGTCTCACCCCTCCACTTT. This gives the protein CVSSLREVSPLHF.